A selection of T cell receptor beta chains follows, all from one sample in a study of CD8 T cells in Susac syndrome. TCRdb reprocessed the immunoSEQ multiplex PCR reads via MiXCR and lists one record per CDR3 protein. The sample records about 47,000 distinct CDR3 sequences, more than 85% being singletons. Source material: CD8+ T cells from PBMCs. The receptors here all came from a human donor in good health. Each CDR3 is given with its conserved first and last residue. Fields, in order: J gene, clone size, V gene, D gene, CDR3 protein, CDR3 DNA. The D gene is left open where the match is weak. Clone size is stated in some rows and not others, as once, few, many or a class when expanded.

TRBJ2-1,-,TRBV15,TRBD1,CATSRASGTVNNEQFF,TGTGCCACCAGCAGAGCTTCCGGGACAGTAAACAATGAGCAGTTCTTC
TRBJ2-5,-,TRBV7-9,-,CASFWAGGYQETQYF,TGTGCCAGCTTTTGGGCAGGGGGGTACCAAGAGACCCAGTACTTC
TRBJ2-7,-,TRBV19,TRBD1,CASSRTGITYEQYF,TGTGCCAGTAGCCGGACAGGGATCACCTACGAGCAGTACTTC
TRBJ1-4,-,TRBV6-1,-,CASSAGIDEKLFF,TGTGCCAGCAGTGCCGGAATTGATGAAAAACTGTTTTTT
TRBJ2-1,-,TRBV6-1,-,CASSETGRRPYNEQFF,TGTGCCAGCAGTGAGACAGGACGACGACCGTACAATGAGCAGTTCTTC
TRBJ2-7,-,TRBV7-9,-,CASSSPRNRYEQYF,TGTGCCAGCAGCTCCCCCAGGAACCGCTACGAGCAGTACTTC
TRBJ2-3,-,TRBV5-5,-,CASSSLRQGLPTDTQYF,TGTGCCAGCAGCTCCCTCCGACAGGGACTTCCCACAGATACGCAGTATTTT
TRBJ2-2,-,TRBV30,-,CAWSVVGSPNTGELFF,TGTGCCTGGAGTGTGGTGGGCTCCCCGAACACCGGGGAGCTGTTTTTT
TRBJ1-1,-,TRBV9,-,CASSVVGHLNTEAFF,TGTGCCAGCAGCGTAGTAGGACATCTGAACACTGAAGCTTTCTTT
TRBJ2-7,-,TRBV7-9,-,CASSLRGEQYF,TGTGCCAGCAGCCTGCGGGGCGAGCAGTACTTC
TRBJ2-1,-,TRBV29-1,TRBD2,CSVVPPGTSGRSPHEQFF,TGCAGCGTTGTTCCCCCCGGGACTAGCGGGAGGAGCCCCCATGAGCAGTTCTTC
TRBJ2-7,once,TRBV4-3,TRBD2,CASSQGLAVSYEQYF,TGCGCCAGCAGCCAAGGACTAGCGGTAAGCTACGAGCAGTACTTC
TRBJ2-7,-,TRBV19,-,CASSIPGEAYEQYF,TGTGCCAGTAGTATACCAGGGGAGGCCTACGAGCAGTACTTC
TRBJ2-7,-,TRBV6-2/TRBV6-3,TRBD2,CASSYSSGRTRDEQYF,TGTGCCAGCAGTTACTCTAGCGGGAGGACCCGGGACGAGCAGTACTTC
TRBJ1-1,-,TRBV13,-,CASSLGQGGGTEAFF,TGTGCCAGCAGCTTAGGACAGGGTGGAGGCACTGAAGCTTTCTTT
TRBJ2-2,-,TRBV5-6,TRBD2,CASSLPSGREVTGELFF,TGTGCCAGCAGCTTGCCTAGCGGGAGGGAAGTCACCGGGGAGCTGTTTTTT
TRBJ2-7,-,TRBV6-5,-,CASSYSMGTLSYEQYF,TGTGCCAGCAGTTACTCCATGGGGACTTTGTCCTACGAGCAGTACTTC
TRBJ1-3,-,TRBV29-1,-,CSVPSGLGNTIYF,TGCAGCGTCCCCTCAGGATTAGGAAACACCATATATTTT
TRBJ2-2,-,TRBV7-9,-,CASSPRGYTGELFF,TGTGCCAGCAGCCCTCGAGGGTACACCGGGGAGCTGTTTTTT
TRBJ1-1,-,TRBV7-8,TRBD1,CASSLGTAPRTGFF,TGTGCCAGCAGCTTAGGTACCGCCCCGCGGACAGGTTTCTTT
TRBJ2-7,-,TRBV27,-,CASSLRGPYEQYF,TGTGCCAGCAGTTTACGCGGCCCCTACGAGCAGTACTTC
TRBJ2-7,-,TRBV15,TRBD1,CATSRDHKGQGPLEQYF,TGTGCCACCAGCAGAGATCATAAAGGACAGGGACCCTTGGAGCAGTACTTC
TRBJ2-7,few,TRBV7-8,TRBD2,CASSQMGGSEQYF,TGTGCCAGCAGCCAGATGGGGGGGAGCGAGCAGTACTTC
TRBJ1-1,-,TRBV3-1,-,CASSPRGGTPLNTEAFF,TGTGCCAGCAGCCCCCGGGGAGGGACCCCCCTTAACACTGAAGCTTTCTTT
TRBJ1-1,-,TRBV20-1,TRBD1,CSARKRDSYLVYTEAFF,TGCAGTGCTAGAAAGCGGGACAGCTATCTTGTGTACACTGAAGCTTTCTTT
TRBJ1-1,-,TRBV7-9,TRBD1,CASRRSTDNRGNTEAFF,TGTGCCAGCCGACGGTCGACCGACAACAGGGGGAACACTGAAGCTTTCTTT
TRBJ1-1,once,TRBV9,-,CANGGGEDEAFF,TGTGCCAATGGGGGGGGCGAGGATGAAGCTTTCTTT
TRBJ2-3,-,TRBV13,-,CASSLSSGIIAGLSTDTQYF,TGTGCCAGCAGCTTATCCTCCGGGATCATAGCCGGACTAAGCACAGATACGCAGTATTTT
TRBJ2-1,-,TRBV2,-,CALGGLSSYNEQFF,TGTGCCTTAGGAGGCCTGAGCTCCTACAATGAGCAGTTCTTC
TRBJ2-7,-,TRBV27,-,CASSLSLGTFYEQYF,TGTGCCAGCAGTTTAAGTCTCGGGACCTTCTACGAGCAGTACTTC
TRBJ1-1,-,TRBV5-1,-,CASSYRANTEAFF,TGCGCCAGCAGTTACAGGGCTAACACTGAAGCTTTCTTT
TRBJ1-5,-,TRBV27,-,CASSYTGTAQPQHF,TGTGCCAGCAGTTATACAGGAACGGCGCAGCCCCAGCATTTT
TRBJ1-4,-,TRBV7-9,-,CASSLEASGRSNEKLFF,TGTGCCAGCAGCTTAGAGGCGTCAGGGAGGTCTAATGAAAAACTGTTTTTT
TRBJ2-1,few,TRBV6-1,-,CASSHKEGYNEQFF,TGTGCCAGCAGTCACAAGGAGGGTTACAATGAGCAGTTCTTC
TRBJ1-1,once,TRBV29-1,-,CSVELAEAYGFF,TGCAGCGTTGAGCTGGCCGAAGCATATGGTTTCTTT
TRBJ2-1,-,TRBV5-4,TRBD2,CASSSELAGGPAEQFF,TGTGCCAGCAGCTCCGAACTAGCGGGAGGGCCGGCTGAGCAGTTCTTC
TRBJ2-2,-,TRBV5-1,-,CASSLWAALNTGELFF,TGCGCCAGCAGCTTGTGGGCAGCCCTTAACACCGGGGAGCTGTTTTTT
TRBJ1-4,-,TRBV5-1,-,CASSLWGIAADEKLFF,TGCGCCAGCAGCTTGTGGGGGATTGCGGCGGACGAAAAACTGTTTTTT
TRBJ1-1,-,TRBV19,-,CASTNTRDALWNTEAFF,TGTGCCAGTACCAATACGAGAGACGCTCTATGGAACACTGAAGCTTTCTTT
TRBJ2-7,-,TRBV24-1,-,CATSDPGDESYERYF,TGTGCCACCAGTGATCCAGGGGACGAATCCTACGAGCGGTACTTC
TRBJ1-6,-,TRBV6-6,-,CASSYSYRVEGSPLHF,TGTGCCAGCAGTTACTCGTACAGGGTGGAAGGATCACCCCTCCACTTT
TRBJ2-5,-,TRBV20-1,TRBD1,CSADDPGTGETQYF,TGCAGTGCTGATGATCCCGGGACAGGAGAGACCCAGTACTTC
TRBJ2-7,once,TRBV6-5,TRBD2,CASRPLLAGDLEQYF,TGTGCCAGCAGACCCTTACTAGCGGGAGATCTCGAGCAGTACTTC
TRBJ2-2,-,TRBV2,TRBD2,CASSVTSGRPDTGELFF,TGTGCCAGCAGTGTGACTAGCGGGAGACCGGACACCGGGGAGCTGTTTTTT
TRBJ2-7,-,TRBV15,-,CATSRMPGADTSYEQYF,TGTGCCACCAGCAGGATGCCCGGAGCAGATACCTCCTACGAGCAGTACTTC